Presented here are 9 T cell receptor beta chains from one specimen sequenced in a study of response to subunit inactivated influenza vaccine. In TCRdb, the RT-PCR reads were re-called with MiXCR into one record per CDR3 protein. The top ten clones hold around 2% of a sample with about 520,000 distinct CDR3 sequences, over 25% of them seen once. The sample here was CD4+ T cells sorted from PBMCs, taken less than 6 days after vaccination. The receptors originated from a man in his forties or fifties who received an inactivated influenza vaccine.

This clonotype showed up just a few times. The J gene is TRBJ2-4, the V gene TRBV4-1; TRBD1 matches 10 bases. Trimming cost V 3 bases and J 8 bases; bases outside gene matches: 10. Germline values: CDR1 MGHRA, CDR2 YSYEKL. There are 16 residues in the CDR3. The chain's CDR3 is CASSHPPGQGSYIQYF. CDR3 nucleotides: TGCGCCAGCAGCCACCCCCCGGGACAGGGGAGTTACATTCAGTACTTC.

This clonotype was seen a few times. The CDR3 loop is CASSYSRIRQSGSYGYTF. The CDR3 DNA reads TGTGCCAGCAGTTACTCGAGGATAAGACAGTCGGGAAGCTATGGCTACACCTTC. The chain couples TRBV6-5 to TRBJ1-2; possible D gene TRBD1, 5 bases. Germline V lookup: CDR1 MNHEY, CDR2 SVGAGI. V was trimmed by 0 bases and J by 4 bases, leaving 21 bases between them. CDR3 length: 18 residues.

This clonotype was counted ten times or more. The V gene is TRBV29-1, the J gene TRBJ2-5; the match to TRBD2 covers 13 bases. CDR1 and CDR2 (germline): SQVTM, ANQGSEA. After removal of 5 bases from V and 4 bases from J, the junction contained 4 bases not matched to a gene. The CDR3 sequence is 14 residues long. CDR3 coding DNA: TGCAGCGTTACAGGGACTAGCGGGGTAGAGACCCAGTACTTC. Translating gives CSVTGTSGVETQYF.

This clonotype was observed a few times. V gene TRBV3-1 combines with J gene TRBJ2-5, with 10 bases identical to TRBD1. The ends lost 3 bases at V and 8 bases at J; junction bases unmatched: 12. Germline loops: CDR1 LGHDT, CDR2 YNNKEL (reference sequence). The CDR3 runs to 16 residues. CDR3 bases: TGTGCCAGCAGCCAGAACCGGGACAGGGGTCCCCGTACCCAGTACTTC. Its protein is CASSQNRDRGPRTQYF.

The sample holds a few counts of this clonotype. The CDR3 region has the DNA TGTGCCAGCAGCGAACTAGGGCTGGGCGGGGAGCTGTTTTTT. This codes for CASSELGLGGELFF. This sequence joins TRBV7-9 and TRBJ2-2; weak D call: TRBD2 (5 bases). CDR1 is SEHNR and CDR2 is FQNEAQ in the germline V gene (reference sequence). Trimming left V 5 bases short and J 7 bases short, with 14 bases between. The CDR3 is 14 amino acids.

The CDR3 sequence is CASRGQSIGTQYF. Written as DNA, the CDR3 is TGTGCCAGCAGAGGACAGTCAATTGGCACGCAGTATTTT. The V call is TRBV12-3 or TRBV12-4, the J call TRBJ2-3; weak D call: TRBD1 (6 bases). The CDR3 contains 13 residues. Trimming shortened V by 6 bases and J by 9 bases, and 16 bases separated the two germline ends.

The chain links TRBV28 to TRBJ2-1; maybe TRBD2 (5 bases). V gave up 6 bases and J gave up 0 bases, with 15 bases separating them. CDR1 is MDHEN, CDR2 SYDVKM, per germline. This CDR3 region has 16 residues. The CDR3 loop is CASSSGLPRSYNEQFF. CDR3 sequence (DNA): TGTGCCAGCAGCTCCGGACTCCCTCGCTCCTACAATGAGCAGTTCTTC.

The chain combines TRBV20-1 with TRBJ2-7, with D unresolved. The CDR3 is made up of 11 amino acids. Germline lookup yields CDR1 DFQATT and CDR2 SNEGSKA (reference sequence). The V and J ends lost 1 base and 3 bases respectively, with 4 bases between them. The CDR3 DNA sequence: TGCAGTGCTAGAGGTAGCTACGAGCAGTACTTC. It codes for CSARGSYEQYF.

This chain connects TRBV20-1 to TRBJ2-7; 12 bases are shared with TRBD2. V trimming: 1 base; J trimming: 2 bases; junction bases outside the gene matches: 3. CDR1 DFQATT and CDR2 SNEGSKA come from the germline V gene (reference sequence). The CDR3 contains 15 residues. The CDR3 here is CSARASGRATYEQYF. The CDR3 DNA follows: TGCAGTGCTAGAGCTAGCGGGAGGGCGACCTACGAGCAGTACTTC.